This T cell receptor (beta chain) was captured by sequencing in a study of cytomegalovirus exposure and HLA in healthy donors (dated by TCRdb to about 2017). About the study as a whole: In an earlier analysis of under 600 of the donors, around 300 Gb of sequence data and 90 million to 120 million unique TCR beta sequences from about 179 million T cells were reported. Because of strong linkage in the cohort, a few DR-DQ haplotypes were treated as single units for association and clustering. Both class I and class II loci were covered by HLA typing, at four-digit resolution. The study aimed to test whether cataloging public T cell receptors could reveal signatures of past pathogen exposure. A separate validation cohort of 100 to 150 different subjects was used in addition to the roughly 700-subject first cohort. A later genetic analysis took genome-wide SNP genotypes for about 55% of the 666 donors and used that subset as a discovery cohort. Alongside the repertoire data, information on donor age, sex, ethnicity and CMV serostatus was compiled. Every repertoire in the discovery cohort had been generated on one and the same sequencing platform. The later analysis used no new phenotypic data to find candidate immune exposures, relying instead on TCR beta sequences and their occurrence across donors. The number of typed donors differed by locus: about 629-640 for A, B, C, DRB1 and DQB1; 500 to 550 for DQA1; about 600 for DPA1; and some 430 for DPB1. To predict cytomegalovirus infection status, the study combined high-throughput TCR immunosequencing, statistical association of individual TCRs with disease status, and machine learning. The study profiled the T cell repertoires of 500 to 800 subjects by immunosequencing and related them to cytomegalovirus serostatus. Approximately 310 gigabases of sequencing data and tens of millions of unique TCR sequences were included in an early release covering around 650 HLA-typed donors. Among the approximately 420 genotyped donors, about 83% belonged to the genetic ancestry cluster associated with self-reported Caucasian donors. A later analysis re-examined previously published TCR beta repertoires from around 670 donors and added high-resolution HLA genotyping to investigate patterns of TCR occurrence. To decide whether each TCR beta V gene segment behaved as functional or pseudogenic, an earlier analysis of 587 of the donors relied on high-throughput TCR beta sequencing. Among some 400 genotyped donors of the cohort, an average of roughly 230,000 unique TCR beta nucleotide sequences was sequenced per donor, of which approximately 19% were non-productive. Results and caveats for the whole study, not just this receptor: Because some donors lacked HLA typing at each locus, the association tests relied only on the typed subset. A few of the identified cytomegalovirus-associated TCR beta chains were confirmed in vitro to be specific for cytomegalovirus antigens. The presence/absence analyses assumed that sequencing depth was roughly uniform across donors, and that assumption may not be true. In a later analysis, several top co-occurrence clusters were reported to appear linked to parvovirus B19, influenza, CMV and Epstein-Barr virus. It was suggested by the authors that the approach could potentially be generalized to other disease states and immunological phenotypes. A later genetic analysis associated a missense DCLRE1C variant with V-gene and J-gene trimming of TCR beta chains, and an independent cohort replicated the association. A further reported finding was that TCR beta sequences accurately predicted the HLA-A and HLA-B alleles for most subjects in the first cohort. Because counts were too low, about 15 rarely observed V segments, including chromosome 9 orphons, were left out of the earlier analysis of approximately 500 of the donors. At a false discovery rate of 0.05, a later analysis linked 16,000 or so TCR beta sequences to specific HLA alleles. According to a later analysis, most CMV-associated TCR beta chains appeared to be HLA-restricted, and the HLA associations seemed to be driven largely by CMV exposure. The 87-base-pair reads could not distinguish some IMGT-functional V segments, including TRBV6-2 and TRBV6-3, so those segments were excluded. Linkage disequilibrium might explain the correlated functional status among segregating V segments, but an unknown experimental factor could not be ruled out. In a later analysis, TCR association rates were found to vary across HLA loci, with the most associated TCRs seen for DRB1 alleles and the fewest for HLA-C alleles. An earlier analysis of 450 to 750 of the donors showed that most TCR beta V segments appeared in productive rearrangements either about 87% or about 30% of the time, which broadly matched IMGT annotations. A later analysis found that HLA-associated TCR beta chains were more clonally expanded and had lower generation probabilities than equally common non-associated chains. Immune exposure information for the cohort was limited to CMV serostatus. This cohort had only TCR beta chains sequenced, and the lack of alpha or paired-chain data limited which features could be detected. Compared with the approximately 720-donor mean, donors in an Asian-associated ancestry cluster had fewer N-insertions in productive TCRs, according to a later genetic analysis. When HLA alleles, especially DR and DQ, strongly co-occurred, attributing TCR associations to individual alleles was difficult. The study listed approximately 160 TCR beta chains as associated with cytomegalovirus. While some public TCRs were present in many individuals, most TCR sequences turned up only very rarely across donors. The classifier was reported to diagnose cytomegalovirus status with high specificity and sensitivity in both the original cohort and the validation cohort. A cluster of highly shared sequence variants was judged likely to represent a technical artifact of the sequencing pipeline.

This clone was seen only a few times. Its antigen target is currently unknown. One base away there is no much larger clone; base qualities are not given. Receptors were amplified or captured by the immunoSEQ multiplex PCR assay. For the multiplex PCR, a mixture combining 60 forward primers for TCR Vbeta segments and 13 reverse primers for TCR Jbeta segments was used. The CDR3 region of rearranged TCR beta genes was amplified from genomic DNA with a multiplex PCR assay. Amplified TCR beta libraries were sequenced as 87-base-pair reads on the Illumina HiSeq System. The source study handled its data this way. A later analysis counted about 82 million unique TCR beta chains across the 670 or so repertoires, and some 11 million of these chains were shared by at least two donors. Raw reads were error-corrected and collapsed into unique sequences by a nearest-neighbor algorithm in which closely related sequences were merged to remove PCR and sequencing errors. To assign V, D and J gene segments, CDR3 sequences were aligned to IMGT reference sequences. For a sequence to be retained, at least a six-nucleotide match to both a V gene segment and a J gene segment was required. A rearrangement counted as productive if the CDR3 had no stop codons and remained in frame with V and J, and every other rearrangement counted as non-productive. CDR3 was defined according to IMGT convention as the region running from the second conserved V-encoded cysteine to the conserved J-encoded phenylalanine. The earlier analysis of about 610 of the donors excluded sequences that lacked an unambiguous match to a single V gene segment. In an earlier analysis of a few hundred of the donors, a V segment was called functional when productive rearrangements were above 56.7%, and segregating when the standard deviation between donors exceeded 5%. To diagnose cytomegalovirus status from the catalog of TCR beta chain sequences, a statistical classification framework was built. A later analysis assigned V and J genes by comparing TCR nucleotide sequences with IMGT/GENE-DB human TR gene sequences. Using the TCRdist pipeline, a later analysis assigned CDR3 sequences along with most-parsimonious VDJ recombination scenarios. In a later analysis, each TCR beta chain was defined by its CDR3 amino acid sequence together with its V-gene family, and reads lacking a unique V-gene family were excluded. In a later analysis, 550 to 650 highly shared, low-generation-probability nucleotide sequences were removed to address suspected cross-contamination and a sequencing artifact. In a later analysis, a clonal expansion index for each public chain was calculated from normalized within-repertoire ranks of inferred template counts. Generation probabilities in a later analysis came from a VDJ recombination model fitted to out-of-frame rearrangements, and those results were checked against IGoR. In a later analysis, hypergeometric tests were used to score TCR-TCR, TCR-HLA and TCR-CMV co-occurrence, with a repertoire-size bias correction applied to TCR pairs. A later analysis estimated false discovery rates by permuting HLA or CMV assignments 20 times. In a later analysis, co-occurring TCRs were grouped using DBSCAN, with TCRdist sequence similarity added in when clustering inside HLA-allele-positive subsets. Repertoires with fewer than 30,000 or more than 120,000 public chains were left out of co-occurrence clustering, as were about 5 repertoires with anomalous nucleotide sharing. TCRdb obtained this table from immuneACCESS and retained in-frame rearrangements with V and J assigned. These tables miss some clones; where compared with another copy, unresolved V genes account for less than half of the shortfall, and the remainder is unexplained. V and J calls and clone size are those listed in that table; D and trimming were worked out from the DNA. The sample records around 190,000 clones, roughly 84% of which are singletons. The ten largest clones capture 1.2% of the sample.

The cohort was made up of approximately 670 healthy bone marrow donors. All cohort members were sampled while nominally healthy, although unrecorded immune exposures were likely present. The donor tested CMV seropositive and was one of the 289 seropositive cohort members. Every donor gave a peripheral blood sample, and the peripheral blood mononuclear cells from that sample were used for TCR beta sequencing. The Qiagen DNeasy Blood Extraction Kit was used to extract genomic DNA from the blood cell samples. There are 11 amino acids in the CDR3, from cysteine to phenylalanine inclusive. This entry keeps only the CDR3 DNA: 33 bases, framed from base 1. The germline V gene (reference sequence) gives CDR1 as GTSNPN and CDR2 as SVGIG.

The source material was PBMCs. The V and J segments used are TRBV30 and TRBJ2-5; a confident D gene designation cannot be given. The J call may be faulty, since TRBJ2-7 better matches the DNA end. The sequence came from a girl under 10 years old in good health and CMV-seropositive. The CDR3 sequence is CAWSVKYEQYF. DNA sequence: TGTGCCTGGAGTGTTAAATACGAGCAGTACTTC.